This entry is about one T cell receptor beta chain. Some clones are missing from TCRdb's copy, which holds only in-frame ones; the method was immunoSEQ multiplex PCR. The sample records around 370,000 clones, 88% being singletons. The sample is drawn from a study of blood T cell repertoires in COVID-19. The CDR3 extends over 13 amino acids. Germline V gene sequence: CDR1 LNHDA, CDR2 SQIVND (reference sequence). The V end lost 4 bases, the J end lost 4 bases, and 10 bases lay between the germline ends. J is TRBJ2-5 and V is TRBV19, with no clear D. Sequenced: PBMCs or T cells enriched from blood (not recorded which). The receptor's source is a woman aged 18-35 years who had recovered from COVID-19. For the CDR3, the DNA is TGTGCCAGTAGTAAAGATGGCCGAGAGACCCAGTACTTC. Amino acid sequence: CASSKDGRETQYF. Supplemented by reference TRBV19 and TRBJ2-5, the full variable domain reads DGGITQSPKYLFRKEGQNVTLSCEQNLNHDAMYWYRQDPGQGLRLIYYSQIVNDFQKGDIAEGYSVSREKKESFPLTVTSAQKNPTAFYLCASSKDGRETQYFGPGTRLLVL.